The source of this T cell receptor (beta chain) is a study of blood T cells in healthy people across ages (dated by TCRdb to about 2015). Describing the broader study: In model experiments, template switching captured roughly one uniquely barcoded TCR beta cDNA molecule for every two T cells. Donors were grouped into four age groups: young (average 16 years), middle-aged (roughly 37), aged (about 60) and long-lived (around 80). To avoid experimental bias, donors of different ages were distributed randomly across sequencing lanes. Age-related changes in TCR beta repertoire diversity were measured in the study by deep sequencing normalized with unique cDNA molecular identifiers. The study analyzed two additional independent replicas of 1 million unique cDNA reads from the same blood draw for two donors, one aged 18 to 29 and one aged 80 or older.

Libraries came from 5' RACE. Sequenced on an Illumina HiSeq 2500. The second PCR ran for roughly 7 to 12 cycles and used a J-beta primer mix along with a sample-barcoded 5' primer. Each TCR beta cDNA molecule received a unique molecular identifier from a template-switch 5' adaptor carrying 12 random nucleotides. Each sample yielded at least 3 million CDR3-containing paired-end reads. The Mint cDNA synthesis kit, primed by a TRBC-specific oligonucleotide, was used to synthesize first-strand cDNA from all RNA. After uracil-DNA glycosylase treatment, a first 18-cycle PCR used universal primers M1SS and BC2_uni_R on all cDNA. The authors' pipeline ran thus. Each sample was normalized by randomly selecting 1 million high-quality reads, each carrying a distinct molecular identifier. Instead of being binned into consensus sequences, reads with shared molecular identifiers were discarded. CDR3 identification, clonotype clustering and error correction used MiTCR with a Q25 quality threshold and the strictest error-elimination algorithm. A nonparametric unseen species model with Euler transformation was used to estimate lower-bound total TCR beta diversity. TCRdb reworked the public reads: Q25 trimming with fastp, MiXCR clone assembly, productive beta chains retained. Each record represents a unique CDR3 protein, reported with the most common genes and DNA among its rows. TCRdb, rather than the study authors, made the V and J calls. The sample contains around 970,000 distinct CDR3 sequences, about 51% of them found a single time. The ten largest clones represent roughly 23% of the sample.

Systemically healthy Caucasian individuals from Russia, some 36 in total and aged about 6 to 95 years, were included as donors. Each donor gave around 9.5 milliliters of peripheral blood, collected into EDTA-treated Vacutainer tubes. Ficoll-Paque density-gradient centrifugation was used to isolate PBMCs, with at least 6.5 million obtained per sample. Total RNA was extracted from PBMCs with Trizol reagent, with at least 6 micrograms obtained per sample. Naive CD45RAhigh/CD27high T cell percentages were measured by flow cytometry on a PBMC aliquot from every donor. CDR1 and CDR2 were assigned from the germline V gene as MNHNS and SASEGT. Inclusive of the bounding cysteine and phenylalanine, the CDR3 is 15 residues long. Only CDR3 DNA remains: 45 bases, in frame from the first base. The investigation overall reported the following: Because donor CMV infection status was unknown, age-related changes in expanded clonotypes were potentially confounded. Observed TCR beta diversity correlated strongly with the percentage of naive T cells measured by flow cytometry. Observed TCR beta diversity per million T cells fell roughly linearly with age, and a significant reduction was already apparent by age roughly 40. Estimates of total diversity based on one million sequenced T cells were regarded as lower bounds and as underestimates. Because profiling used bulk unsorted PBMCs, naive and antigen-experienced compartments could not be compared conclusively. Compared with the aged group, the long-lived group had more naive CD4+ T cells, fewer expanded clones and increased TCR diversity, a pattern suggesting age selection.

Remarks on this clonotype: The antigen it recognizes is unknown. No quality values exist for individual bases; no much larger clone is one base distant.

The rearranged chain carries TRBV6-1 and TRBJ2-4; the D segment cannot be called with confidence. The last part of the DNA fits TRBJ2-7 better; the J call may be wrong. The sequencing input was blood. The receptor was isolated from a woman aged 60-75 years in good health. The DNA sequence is TGTGCCAGCAGGAAGTCCCTCCTGGCAGGTTACGAGCAGTACTTC. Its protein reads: CASRKSLLAGYEQYF.